A single T cell receptor (beta chain) is shown here with its context. The data belong to a study of T cells in Graves' hyperthyroidism and ophthalmopathy. The CDR3 regions of TCR beta were amplified from RNA transcripts. An initial round of RT-PCR targeting the TCR CDR3 relied on the HTBI primer set. TCRdb passed the multiplex PCR reads through MiXCR, listing each CDR3 protein once. Seen here are roughly 840,000 distinct CDR3 sequences, roughly 40% observed once, and the top ten hold approximately 10%. The CDR3 contains 15 residues. Trimming removed 1 base from V and 6 bases from J; junction bases left unmatched: 8. Germline V gene data show CDR1 as SGHTA and CDR2 as FQGNSA. The authors obtained PBMCs from over 8.5 ml of fresh peripheral blood.

The chain carries TRBV7-2 and TRBJ1-1; 7 bases line up with TRBD1. The TCR comes from a man aged 18 to 35 with Graves' hyperthyroidism. What was sequenced was blood. CDR3 sequence reads: CASSLVVSTGSEAFF. CDR3 nucleotide sequence: TGTGCCAGCAGCTTAGTAGTATCGACAGGGTCTGAAGCTTTCTTT.